A single TCR beta chain is shown here with its context. Its cognate antigen is unknown. The entry originates in a study of T-cell reconstitution after alpha-beta-depleted transplantation in children. General observations from the study: Expanded graft clones, several hundred of them, were reportedly the source of alpha-beta T cells about two months after transplant. Surviving recipient T cells and intrathymic progenitors accounted for some patients' high TCRbeta diversity at day 60. At the one-year point after transplant, T-cell counts and TCRbeta diversity were found to come mostly from T cells that had been newly produced.

J gave up 7 bases and V 0 bases, and 7 bases lay outside the gene matches. The CDR3 runs 15 residues. Germline V CDR1 and CDR2: LGHDT, YNNKEL (reference sequence). Molecular barcoding with unique molecular identifiers was used for the TCRbeta library. MiXCR was run by TCRdb on the PCR reads, yielding one entry per CDR3 protein. The repertoire holds fewer than 700,000 distinct CDR3 sequences, under 30% seen once, with over 12% in the top ten. The clonotype originates from a boy less than two years old who had a stem cell transplant for acute myeloid leukemia, so the T cells may come from the graft donor. This sequence joins TRBV3-1 and TRBJ2-5, with 8 positions matching TRBD1. The sequencing used PBMCs, mostly from graft donor cells, collected 360 days after TCRalphabeta/CD19-depleted stem cell transplant. This chain's CDR3 is CASSQDSSGTGTQYF. CDR3 bases: TGTGCCAGCAGCCAAGATAGTTCGGGGACAGGGACCCAGTACTTC.